This T cell receptor beta chain was recorded in a study of identical twins. General study points: Sharing of beta out-of-frame sequences by twins showed a weaker excess.

This clonotype was recorded a few times. Antigen specificity is unknown. Germline V CDR1 and CDR2: LGHDT, YNNKEL (reference sequence). The V and J ends lost 2 bases and 2 bases respectively, with 10 bases between them. This CDR3 has 15 amino acids. TCRdb fed the 5' RACE reads into MiXCR, producing one record per CDR3 protein. The data contain roughly 720,000 distinct CDR3 sequences, roughly 20% of them seen just once; the ten biggest clones take up roughly 14%. This sample also appeared in a second study, on T cells expressing NK-cell markers. This second study notes: Four donors showed these clonotypes also leading the CD3+CD56-NKG2C+ fraction.

The clonotype originates from a woman aged 18-29 years in good health. The chain recombines TRBV3-1 with TRBJ1-5; D is possibly TRBD1 (6 bases). The sample comprised PBMCs. This CDR3 reads CASSQTRGGNQPQHF. The CDR3 DNA follows: TGTGCCAGCAGCCAAACCAGGGGAGGCAATCAGCCCCAGCATTTT.